Following are 26 T cell receptor beta chains from one sample sequenced in a study of cytomegalovirus exposure and HLA in healthy donors. This PCR relied on a set of 60 Vbeta primers and 13 Jbeta primers. Sequenced by immunoSEQ multiplex PCR; TCRdb stores in-frame clones only, minus some. The profile shows about 180,000 clones, 77% of them singletons. The sample taken for sequencing was PBMCs. The source of these receptors is a man aged 18-30 years in good health and CMV-seronegative.

The chain links TRBV29-1 to TRBJ1-5; TRBD1 might be the D (6 bases). V was clipped by 2 bases and J by 2 bases, with 10 bases between them. The CDR3 runs to 14 residues. The germline V gene has CDR1 SQVTM and CDR2 ANQGSEA. Here the CDR3 reads CSVEFRGGNQPQHF. CDR3 bases: TGCAGCGTTGAATTCAGGGGTGGCAATCAGCCCCAGCATTTT. Together with reference TRBV29-1 and TRBJ1-5, the CDR3 gives the full variable domain: SAVISQKPSRDICQRGTSLTIQCQVDSQVTMMFWYRQQPGQSLTLIATANQGSEATYESGFVIDKFPISRPNLTFSTLTVSNMSPEDSSIYLCSVEFRGGNQPQHFGDGTRLSIL.

V usage is TRBV5-5 and J usage is TRBJ2-1; 7 nucleotides line up with TRBD2. V was pared by 4 bases and J by 9 bases, with 13 bases of the junction left unmatched. CDR1 and CDR2 from the germline V gene are SGHKS and YYEKEE (reference sequence). There are 15 residues in the CDR3. In nucleotides, the CDR3 is TGTGCCAGCAGCATGTGGACTAGTTCCTTGGGTGAGCAGTTCTTC. Translating gives CASSMWTSSLGEQFF.

This clone occurred a few times. The chain couples TRBV4-1 to TRBJ1-2, with D possibly TRBD1 on 6 matching bases. This CDR3 contains 14 residues. The germline gives CDR1 MGHRA, CDR2 YSYEKL. Deletions cut 5 bases from V and 6 bases from J, with 16 bases between. CDR3 sequence: CASSTWGGGDGYTF. CDR3 nucleotides: TGCGCCAGCAGCACCTGGGGAGGGGGTGATGGCTACACCTTC.

The gene calls are TRBV5-6 and TRBJ2-5, with TRBD1 matching over 9 bases. The V gene's germline CDR1 is SGHDT and CDR2 YYEEEE. J gave up 5 bases and V 4 bases, and 12 bases lay outside the gene matches. The CDR3 length is 16 residues. The CDR3 coding sequence is TGTGCCAGCAGCCCGCCCCCCGGGACAGGGAGGGAGACCCAGTACTTC. This sequence encodes CASSPPPGTGRETQYF.

The chain combines TRBV28 with TRBJ2-7; 8 bases fit TRBD1. The trim removed 4 bases at V and 2 bases at J, leaving 10 bases unmatched. This CDR3 is 16 amino acids long. Germline CDR1 is MDHEN and CDR2 is SYDVKM. The CDR3 DNA follows: TGTGCCAGCAGTTCGGTCCGGGACAGGCCGCCCTACGAGCAGTACTTC. This sequence encodes CASSSVRDRPPYEQYF.

This clone occurred once. V usage is TRBV7-9 and J usage is TRBJ2-7, with D possibly TRBD1 on 5 matching bases. Trimming pared 1 base from V and 3 bases from J, leaving 13 bases between. This CDR3 region has 15 residues. Per germline, CDR1 SEHNR and CDR2 FQNEAQ (reference sequence). CDR3: CASSLGQGKGYEQYF. CDR3 coding DNA: TGTGCCAGCAGCTTAGGTCAGGGTAAGGGCTACGAGCAGTACTTC.

The chain employs TRBV5-6 and TRBJ1-1; perhaps TRBD1 as D (6 bases). Germline V gives CDR1 SGHDT, CDR2 YYEEEE. The V gene lost 0 bases and the J gene lost 1 base, with 10 bases spanning the gap. The CDR3 loop spans 15 amino acids. Here the CDR3 reads CASSLGQAPNTEAFF. The CDR3 bases are TGTGCCAGCAGCTTGGGACAGGCTCCGAACACTGAAGCTTTCTTT.

J is TRBJ1-4 and V is TRBV5-1, with D possibly TRBD1 on 6 matching bases. Trimming removed 0 bases at V and 5 bases at J, with 14 bases between. The CDR3 consists of 16 residues. Germline V gene lookup returns CDR1 SGHRS and CDR2 YFSETQ. The CDR3 nucleotides are TGCGCCAGCAGCTTGGAGGGGGAACCTGGAAATGAAAAACTGTTTTTT. Translating it yields CASSLEGEPGNEKLFF.

The chain couples TRBV11-3 to TRBJ2-5; 14 bases line up with TRBD2. The CDR3 loop spans 16 amino acids. Germline V gene sequence: CDR1 SGHNT, CDR2 YENEEA. Losses at the gene ends were 4 bases for V and 5 bases for J; bases not matched to a gene: 6. CDR3 region: CASSSGLAGVRETQYF. CDR3 DNA sequence: TGTGCCAGCAGCTCGGGACTAGCGGGAGTTAGGGAGACCCAGTACTTC.

The chain joins TRBV6-1 to TRBJ2-7; 9 bases line up with TRBD1. There are 14 residues in the CDR3. The ends lost 6 bases at V and 9 bases at J; junction bases unmatched: 12. The germline V gene encodes CDR1 MNHNS and CDR2 SASEGT. The CDR3 nucleotides are TGTGCCAGCAGCGGTACGGGGACAGGGAGTCGGCAGTACTTC. Amino acids: CASSGTGTGSRQYF.

This clone occurred once. The rearrangement uses TRBV2 and TRBJ2-5; 8 bases match TRBD1. The closer fit of TRBJ2-7 to the DNA end suggests the J call may be wrong. The CDR3 loop spans 13 amino acids. CDR1 is SNHLY, CDR2 FYNNEI, per germline. CDR3 coding DNA: TGTGCCAGCAGTTTGGGACAGGAGGTCGAGCAGTACTTC. As protein: CASSLGQEVEQYF.

The chain recombines TRBV25-1 with TRBJ2-5, with D possibly being TRBD1 (6 bases). V lost 6 bases to trimming and J lost 5 bases, with 19 bases between them. The CDR3 sequence is 15 residues long. Germline CDR1 MGHDK, CDR2 SYGVNS. Here the CDR3 reads CASRSKNRAGETQYF. CDR3 DNA sequence: TGTGCCAGCAGGAGCAAGAACAGGGCTGGGGAGACCCAGTACTTC. Supplemented by reference TRBV25-1 and TRBJ2-5, the full variable domain reads EADIYQTPRYLVIGTGKKITLECSQTMGHDKMYWYQQDPGMELHLIHYSYGVNSTEKGDLSSESTVSRIRTEHFPLTLESARPSHTSQYLCASRSKNRAGETQYFGPGTRLLVL.

The chain employs TRBV27 and TRBJ1-2; perhaps TRBD1 as D (6 bases). This CDR3 has 16 residues. Trimming left V 0 bases short and J 4 bases short, with 15 bases between. CDR1 is MNHEY and CDR2 is SMNVEV in the germline V gene (reference sequence). As DNA, the CDR3 is TGTGCCAGCAGTTTATCCCTGGGGGCGGGTTTCTATGGCTACACCTTC. It is translated as CASSLSLGAGFYGYTF.

This clone was counted only a few times. V gene TRBV6-5 combines with J gene TRBJ2-7; TRBD1 is a possible D gene (6 bases). Germline CDR1 reads MNHEY; CDR2 reads SVGAGI. This CDR3 comprises 13 residues. Trimming took 6 bases from V and 5 from J, leaving 14 bases between them. The CDR3 loop reads CASSDYRVNEQYF. The DNA for the CDR3 is TGTGCCAGCAGCGATTACAGGGTGAACGAGCAGTACTTC.

The J gene is TRBJ1-2, the V gene TRBV9; a possible D gene is TRBD1 (5 bases). V was pared by 3 bases and J by 8 bases, with 8 bases between. The CDR3 spans 11 residues. Germline CDR1 reads SGDLS; CDR2 reads YYNGEE. As DNA, the CDR3 is TGTGCCAGCAGCGGGGCAGGGGGCTACACCTTC. Protein product: CASSGAGGYTF.

The rearrangement uses TRBV7-2 and TRBJ2-1; D possibly corresponds to TRBD1 (6 bases). The germline V gene has CDR1 SGHTA and CDR2 FQGNSA. The CDR3 is 16 residues long. The ends were cut back, 7 bases at V and 7 bases at J, with 23 bases in the middle. CDR3 sequence (DNA): TGTGCCAGCATCATCGAGGTCGTGGGGGCAAGGAATGAGCAGTTCTTC. This codes for CASIIEVVGARNEQFF.

V is TRBV7-9 and J is TRBJ1-2; 7 bases align to TRBD1. The CDR3 totals 13 residues. Looked up from germline, CDR1 is SEHNR and CDR2 is FQNEAQ (reference sequence). Trimming took 5 bases from V and 2 from J; bases not matched to a gene: 2. CDR3 sequence (DNA): TGTGCCAGCAGCCCGGGACAGAACTATGGCTACACCTTC. It specifies CASSPGQNYGYTF. The whole variable domain, remainder taken from reference TRBV7-9 and TRBJ1-2, is DTGVSQNPRHKITKRGQNVTFRCDPISEHNRLYWYRQTLGQGPEFLTYFQNEAQLEKSRLLSDRFSAERPKGSFSTLEIQRTEQGDSAMYLCASSPGQNYGYTFGSGTRLTVV.

This chain uses TRBV6-4 with TRBJ2-2; TRBD2 agrees at 10 bases. Germline V gene lookup returns CDR1 MRHNA and CDR2 SNTAGT. V lost 3 bases, J lost 6 bases, and 4 bases stayed unmatched. This CDR3 spans 15 amino acids. In nucleotides, the CDR3 is TGTGCCAGCAGTGAAGGAAGCGGGGGGGCCGGGGAGCTGTTTTTT. Its translation: CASSEGSGGAGELFF.

The V and J genes are TRBV11-2 and TRBJ2-3; 10 bases fit TRBD2. Unmatched junction bases numbered 5, after V lost 2 bases and J lost 3 bases. The CDR3 contains 16 residues. Looked up from germline, CDR1 is SGHAT and CDR2 is FQNNGV. CDR3 protein: CASSLFKREGTDTQYF. CDR3 bases: TGTGCCAGCAGCTTATTCAAGCGGGAGGGTACAGATACGCAGTATTTT.

The V call is TRBV9, the J call TRBJ2-5, with 10 positions matching TRBD2. This CDR3 contains 15 residues. V trimming: 3 bases; J trimming: 5 bases; junction bases outside the gene matches: 7. In germline, CDR1 is SGDLS, CDR2 YYNGEE. CDR3 amino acids: CASSDTSGKWETQYF. In DNA form, the CDR3 reads TGTGCCAGCAGCGACACTAGCGGGAAGTGGGAGACCCAGTACTTC. Supplemented by reference TRBV9 and TRBJ2-5, the full variable domain reads DSGVTQTPKHLITATGQRVTLRCSPRSGDLSVYWYQQSLDQGLQFLIQYYNGEERAKGNILERFSAQQFPDLHSELNLSSLELGDSALYFCASSDTSGKWETQYFGPGTRLLVL.

The table lists this clone with a few counts. The CDR3 DNA is TGTGCCAGCAGCACGAGCGGGGGGACCTACAATGAGCAGTTCTTC. It specifies CASSTSGGTYNEQFF. The gene calls are TRBV7-2 and TRBJ2-1; TRBD2 agrees at 9 bases. The V segment lost 5 bases and the J segment 2 bases; nucleotides outside the gene matches: 4. CDR1 is SGHTA, CDR2 FQGNSA, per germline. The CDR3 consists of 15 residues. Filled out from reference TRBV7-2 and TRBJ2-1, the complete variable domain reads GAGVSQSPSNKVTEKGKDVELRCDPISGHTALYWYRQSLGQGLEFLIYFQGNSAPDKSGLPSDRFSAERTGGSVSTLTIQRTQQEDSAVYLCASSTSGGTYNEQFFGPGTRLTVL.

The V gene is TRBV10-1, the J gene TRBJ1-1; D remains ambiguous. With 6 bases removed from V and 6 bases from J, the gap between germline ends came to 14 bases. The CDR3 is 13 amino acids. CDR1 is WNHNN and CDR2 is SYGVQD in the germline V gene (reference sequence). CDR3 amino acids: CASSENRVAEAFF. The DNA of the CDR3 is TGCGCCAGCAGCGAGAACCGGGTGGCTGAAGCTTTCTTT.

The CDR3 here is CASSPAGDGYTF. In DNA, the CDR3 is TGTGCCAGCTCACCAGCGGGAGACGGCTACACCTTC. V and J are TRBV18 and TRBJ1-2; no reliable D call. The germline gives CDR1 KGHSH, CDR2 LQKENI. V was pared by 2 bases and J by 8 bases, with 9 bases between. The CDR3 consists of 12 residues.

The rearrangement links TRBV5-4 to TRBJ1-2; 10 nucleotides agree with TRBD1. Germline CDR1 reads SGHNT; CDR2 reads YYREEE (reference sequence). CDR3 size: 17 residues. J lost 4 bases, V lost 5 bases, and 14 bases had no gene match. The CDR3 is CASSIGGQGYLRYGYTF. The CDR3 region has the DNA TGTGCCAGCAGTATCGGGGGACAGGGGTATCTTCGCTATGGCTACACCTTC.

With regard to this clone: Other DNA sequences in the same sample also yield this CDR3. The chain uses TRBV19 and TRBJ2-2, with D unresolved. CDR1 is LNHDA and CDR2 is SQIVND in the germline V gene (reference sequence). This CDR3 is 14 amino acids long. V was cut by 5 bases and J by 1 base, with 8 bases left in between. CDR3 nucleotides: TGTGCCAGTAGTCCGACACTGAACACCGGGGAGCTGTTTTTT. Encoded protein: CASSPTLNTGELFF.

This clone was recorded once. V usage is TRBV19 and J usage is TRBJ1-3; maybe TRBD1 (6 bases). Deletions cut 7 bases from V and 2 bases from J, with 18 bases between. Looked up from germline, CDR1 is LNHDA and CDR2 is SQIVND (reference sequence). This CDR3 contains 16 residues. Here the CDR3 reads CASKRQGTIAGNTIYF. The CDR3 region has the DNA TGTGCCAGTAAGAGGCAGGGGACTATTGCTGGAAACACCATATATTTT.